The T cell receptor (beta chain) described here comes from a study of read filtering for tumor transcriptome and immune sequencing. Molecular barcoded adaptors covering alpha/delta and beta/gamma chains were used on roughly 370 ng RNA. TCRdb ran MiXCR on the reads and lists one entry per CDR3 protein. The sample lists under 30,000 distinct CDR3 sequences, about 20% seen once, with 47% in the top ten. V was pared by 0 bases and J by 4 bases, with 2 bases of the junction left unmatched. Germline V lookup: CDR1 SGHVS, CDR2 FQNEAQ. The length of the CDR3 is 14 residues. The table lists this clonotype with many counts.

The sequence was collected from a donor aged 40 or over with multiple myeloma. The sample was a population of CD138-negative cells sorted from bone marrow. This chain uses TRBV7-8 with TRBJ2-5; 7 positions match TRBD1. The CDR3 region is CASSLATGAETQYF. The CDR3 bases are TGTGCCAGCAGCTTAGCCACAGGGGCAGAGACCCAGTACTTC.